The following is a T cell receptor (beta chain) sequence with its context. Clones were sequenced by immunoSEQ multiplex PCR, and TCRdb holds only the in-frame ones, with some missing. The sample shows under 300,000 clones, about 88% of them seen only once. This sample is part of a study of blood T cell repertoires in COVID-19. There are 14 residues in the CDR3. The V segment lost 3 bases and the J segment 3 bases; nucleotides outside the gene matches: 2. The germline gives CDR1 SGHRS, CDR2 YFSETQ. The sequenced sample consisted of peripheral blood. V is TRBV5-1 and J is TRBJ1-1; the match to TRBD1 covers 10 bases. This receptor was identified in a woman aged 65 to 85 with active or convalescent COVID-19. The CDR3, as DNA: TGCGCCAGCAGCTCGGGACAGGGGTACACTGAAGCTTTCTTT. It encodes CASSSGQGYTEAFF.